This T cell receptor (beta chain) was recorded in a study of Ad26.COV2.S vaccination and SARS-CoV-2 variants. Study-level points and caveats: The analyses of TCR breadth and depth may have understated the size of total T cell responses. It was vaccine recipients, not placebo recipients, who had the higher spike-specific TCR breadth. Non-spike TCR breadth showed similarity between vaccine and placebo recipients.

This table comes from immunoSEQ multiplex PCR, and its TCRdb copy is limited to in-frame clones, with some not included. The sample contains 97,000 or so clones, around 82% of which appear only once. On this clone: Its antigen is unknown.

Per germline, CDR1 SQVTM and CDR2 ANQGSEA. V was trimmed by 7 bases and J by 2 bases, leaving 9 bases between them. The CDR3 covers 11 residues. The TCR was taken from a human donor who had recovered from COVID-19. The specimen comprised peripheral blood, sampled after recovery from COVID-19. V gene TRBV29-1 combines with J gene TRBJ2-7; the D is unclear. The CDR3 DNA follows: TGCAGCGGTGGAGAGACCTACGAGCAGTACTTC. It codes for CSGGETYEQYF.